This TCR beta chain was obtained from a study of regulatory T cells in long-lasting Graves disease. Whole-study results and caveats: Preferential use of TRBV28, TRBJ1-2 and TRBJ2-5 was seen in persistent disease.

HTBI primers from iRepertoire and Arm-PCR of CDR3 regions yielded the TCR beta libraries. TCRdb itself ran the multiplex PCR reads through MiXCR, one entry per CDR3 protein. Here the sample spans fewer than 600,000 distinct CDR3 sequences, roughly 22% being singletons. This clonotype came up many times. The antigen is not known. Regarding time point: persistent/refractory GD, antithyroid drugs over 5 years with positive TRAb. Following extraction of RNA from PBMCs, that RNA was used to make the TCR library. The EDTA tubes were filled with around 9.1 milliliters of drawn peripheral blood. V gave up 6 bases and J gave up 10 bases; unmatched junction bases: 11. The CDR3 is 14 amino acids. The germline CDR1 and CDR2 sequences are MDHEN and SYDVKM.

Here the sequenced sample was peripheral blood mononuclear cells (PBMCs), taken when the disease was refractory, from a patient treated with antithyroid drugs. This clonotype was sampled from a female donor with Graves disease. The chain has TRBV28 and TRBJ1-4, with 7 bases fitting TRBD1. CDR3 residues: CASSLRDRDGKLFF. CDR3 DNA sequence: TGTGCCAGCAGCCTCCGGGACAGAGATGGAAAACTGTTTTTT.